This entry lists 23 T cell receptor beta chains sequenced from one sample in a study of shared clonotypes between healthy human individuals. Assay: immunoSEQ multiplex PCR; the TCRdb copy retains only in-frame clones and omits some. The sample has millions of clones, over 85% seen once. Sequencing used naive CD4+ T cells sorted from blood. Subset of the sample: CD45RA+ positively selected. These TCRs come from a young man in good health.

The V gene is TRBV7-2, the J gene TRBJ2-7; no reliable D call. The CDR3 covers 16 residues. V was pared by 1 base and J by 5 bases, with 18 bases between. The germline gives CDR1 SGHTA, CDR2 FQGNSA. CDR3 bases: TGTGCCAGCAGCTTAGGCGCCGGAACAGCCGTCAACGAGCAGTACTTC. This sequence encodes CASSLGAGTAVNEQYF. Using reference TRBV7-2 and TRBJ2-7 for the parts outside the CDR3, the full variable domain is GAGVSQSPSNKVTEKGKDVELRCDPISGHTALYWYRQSLGQGLEFLIYFQGNSAPDKSGLPSDRFSAERTGGSVSTLTIQRTQQEDSAVYLCASSLGAGTAVNEQYFGPGTRLTVT.

The V and J genes are TRBV5-1 and TRBJ1-4, with TRBD1 matching 9 bases. CDR1 is SGHRS and CDR2 is YFSETQ in the germline V gene. V was clipped by 0 bases and J by 8 bases; unmatched bases: 5. The CDR3 sequence is 15 residues long. Here the CDR3 DNA reads TGCGCCAGCAGCTTGGCCGGGACAGGGCCAGAAAAACTGTTTTTT. This encodes CASSLAGTGPEKLFF.

V is TRBV7-9 and J is TRBJ2-3, with 16 nucleotides matching TRBD2. The V gene's germline CDR1 is SEHNR and CDR2 FQNEAQ (reference sequence). With V trimmed by 5 bases and J by 6 bases, 14 bases remained unmatched. CDR3 length: 19 residues. CDR3 residues: CASSAGTSGRALLGDTQYF. DNA for the CDR3: TGTGCCAGCAGCGCTGGGACTAGCGGGAGGGCTCTGTTAGGGGATACGCAGTATTTT.

The gene calls are TRBV18 and TRBJ2-7; D is possibly TRBD2 (7 bases). Germline values: CDR1 KGHSH, CDR2 LQKENI. Trimming left V 8 bases short and J 5 bases short, with 16 bases between. The CDR3 spans 13 residues. CDR3 sequence reads: CASQMGGGNEQYF. CDR3 in DNA: TGTGCCAGCCAGATGGGAGGGGGAAACGAGCAGTACTTC.

The V call is TRBV5-1, the J call TRBJ2-5, with TRBD2 matching 12 bases. From germline, CDR1 is SGHRS and CDR2 YFSETQ. V was pared by 4 bases and J by 2 bases, with 3 bases of the junction left unmatched. The CDR3 runs to 15 residues. The chain's CDR3 is CASSVTSGGQETQYF. In DNA form, the CDR3 reads TGCGCCAGCAGCGTCACTAGCGGGGGGCAAGAGACCCAGTACTTC.

V usage is TRBV7-9 and J usage is TRBJ2-5; TRBD1 matches at 11 bases. The ends lost 5 bases at V and 6 bases at J; junction bases unmatched: 5. From germline, CDR1 is SEHNR and CDR2 FQNEAQ (reference sequence). CDR3 length: 14 residues. The CDR3 reads CASSPGQGAKTQYF. In DNA, the CDR3 is TGTGCCAGCAGCCCCGGACAGGGGGCGAAGACCCAGTACTTC.

The chain carries TRBV7-9 and TRBJ2-3, with D unclear. The germline V gene encodes CDR1 SEHNR and CDR2 FQNEAQ (reference sequence). V was clipped by 1 base and J by 3 bases, with 11 bases between them. This CDR3 has 15 residues. The CDR3 DNA sequence: TGTGCCAGCAGCTTAGGTTGGGATAGGACAGATACGCAGTATTTT. The encoded protein is CASSLGWDRTDTQYF.

CDR3 DNA: TGCGCCAGCAGCCAAGATACGGGAGCGGGTCAATACGAGCAGTACTTC. The encoded protein is CASSQDTGAGQYEQYF. This chain links TRBV4-3 with TRBJ2-7; D is perhaps TRBD2 (6 bases). V was shortened by 0 bases and J by 4 bases, with 16 bases between the two germline ends. The CDR3 is 16 amino acids. Germline V CDR1 and CDR2: LGHNA, YSLEER.

The CDR3 loop reads CASSRDLSSYNEQFF. CDR3 in DNA: TGCGCCAGCAGCCGGGACTTGAGCTCCTACAATGAGCAGTTCTTC. V and J are TRBV5-1 and TRBJ2-1, with D tentatively TRBD2 (6 bases). CDR1 SGHRS and CDR2 YFSETQ come from the germline V gene. The CDR3 length is 15 residues. Trimming cost V 4 bases and J 0 bases, with 11 bases left between them.

The gene calls are TRBV11-2 and TRBJ2-3, with D possibly called TRBD1 or TRBD2 (5 bases each). The germline gives CDR1 SGHAT, CDR2 FQNNGV. V shed 4 bases and J shed 1 base, with 12 bases lying between them. The length of the CDR3 is 15 residues. CDR3 sequence: CASSSGPLRTDTQYF. The DNA for the CDR3 is TGTGCCAGCAGCTCGGGACCTCTCCGCACAGATACGCAGTATTTT.

J is TRBJ1-6 and V is TRBV6-5; 10 nucleotides align to TRBD1. The germline V gene has CDR1 MNHEY and CDR2 SVGAGI. V trimming: 5 bases; J trimming: 7 bases; junction bases outside the gene matches: 5. This CDR3 contains 15 residues. The CDR3 nucleotides read TGTGCCAGCAGTCCTTGGACAGGGGGAAATTCACCCCTCCACTTT. Translating gives CASSPWTGGNSPLHF.

This chain joins TRBV20-1 and TRBJ1-2; D is undetermined. The CDR3 runs to 11 residues. From germline, CDR1 is DFQATT and CDR2 SNEGSKA (reference sequence). The V and J ends lost 7 bases and 1 base respectively, with 7 bases between them. The CDR3 loop reads CSGGFNYGYTF. Here the CDR3 DNA reads TGCAGTGGGGGATTTAACTATGGCTACACCTTC.

The chain links TRBV6-5 to TRBJ2-1; no firm D call. Germline lookup yields CDR1 MNHEY and CDR2 SVGAGI. The CDR3 loop spans 11 amino acids. V dropped 7 bases and J dropped 4 bases, with 5 bases sitting between them. Here the CDR3 reads CASKAYNEQFF. The CDR3 region has the DNA TGTGCCAGCAAAGCGTACAATGAGCAGTTCTTC.

This chain links TRBV5-5 with TRBJ1-3; D possibly corresponds to TRBD1 (6 bases). Trimming removed 0 bases at V and 2 bases at J, with 12 bases between. This CDR3 region has 16 residues. Germline lookup yields CDR1 SGHKS and CDR2 YYEKEE (reference sequence). CDR3 nucleotides: TGTGCCAGCAGCTTGGGTGGGACAATCCCTGGAAACACCATATATTTT. This encodes CASSLGGTIPGNTIYF.

This clone was detected only once. The chain couples TRBV23-1 to TRBJ1-5; D gene unclear. TRBV23-1 is flagged as an ORF with uncertain function. The CDR3 covers 14 residues. CDR3 sequence reads: CVPICFVGNQPQHF. The CDR3 nucleotides read TGCGTCCCAATATGTTTTGTTGGCAATCAGCCCCAGCATTTT.

This clone was detected only once. V and J are TRBV19 and TRBJ1-2; possibly TRBD1 for D (5 bases). The CDR3 is 14 residues long. CDR1 is LNHDA, CDR2 SQIVND, per germline (reference sequence). V lost 3 bases to trimming and J lost 5 bases, with 13 bases between them. Here the CDR3 reads CASSMGRSLYGYTF. The CDR3 bases are TGTGCCAGTAGTATGGGACGGTCCCTTTATGGCTACACCTTC.

The gene calls are TRBV7-2 and TRBJ2-7; 11 nucleotides line up with TRBD2. Germline V lookup: CDR1 SGHTA, CDR2 FQGNSA. Trimming cost V 1 base and J 0 bases; bases outside gene matches: 5. The CDR3 extends over 17 amino acids. The CDR3 DNA is TGTGCCAGCAGCTTAGGGACTAGCGGGTTTAGCTCCTACGAGCAGTACTTC. Residues: CASSLGTSGFSSYEQYF. Variable domain in full (rest from reference TRBV7-2 and TRBJ2-7): GAGVSQSPSNKVTEKGKDVELRCDPISGHTALYWYRQSLGQGLEFLIYFQGNSAPDKSGLPSDRFSAERTGGSVSTLTIQRTQQEDSAVYLCASSLGTSGFSSYEQYFGPGTRLTVT.

The rearrangement joins TRBV4-3 to TRBJ2-1; 10 bases line up with TRBD2. The junction had 10 bases not matched to a gene; V was cut back by 5 bases and J by 3 bases. Germline CDR1 is LGHNA and CDR2 is YSLEER. The CDR3 is made up of 17 amino acids. The CDR3 sequence is CASSTRLAGNSYNEQFF. In DNA, the CDR3 is TGCGCCAGCAGCACCCGACTAGCGGGCAACAGCTACAATGAGCAGTTCTTC.

This chain uses TRBV6-1 with TRBJ2-5; D tentatively reads TRBD1 or TRBD2 (5 bases each). Germline V gene data show CDR1 as MNHNS and CDR2 as SASEGT. V was pared by 1 base and J by 5 bases, with 17 bases between. The CDR3 length is 16 residues. This CDR3 is CASSEEWGKKGETQYF. For the CDR3, the DNA is TGTGCCAGCAGTGAAGAGTGGGGGAAAAAGGGGGAGACCCAGTACTTC.

The chain employs TRBV5-8 and TRBJ2-7; weak D call: TRBD2 (5 bases). The germline CDR1 and CDR2 sequences are SGHTS and YDEGEE. With 0 bases removed from V and 0 bases from J, the gap between germline ends came to 10 bases. CDR3 length: 15 amino acids. CDR3 nucleotide sequence: TGTGCCAGCAGCTTGGTGCGGGCAAGCTCCTACGAGCAGTACTTC. This translates into CASSLVRASSYEQYF.

This sequence joins TRBV10-3 and TRBJ2-3; TRBD2 aligns across 13 bases. CDR3 length equals 16 residues. Germline CDR1 ENHRY, CDR2 SYGVKD. The J segment lost 4 bases and the V segment lost 8 bases, leaving 9 bases of the junction unmatched. CDR3 region: CAIGGLAGALADTQYF. DNA of the CDR3: TGTGCCATCGGCGGACTAGCGGGAGCGCTCGCAGATACGCAGTATTTT.

The chain combines TRBV5-1 with TRBJ1-2; no firm D call. Trimming pared 0 bases from V and 10 bases from J, leaving 13 bases between. CDR1 and CDR2 (germline): SGHRS, YFSETQ. The CDR3 spans 13 residues. The CDR3 protein is CASSLDGPPFYTF. Here the CDR3 DNA reads TGCGCCAGCAGCTTGGACGGGCCCCCTTTCTACACCTTC.

The chain couples TRBV5-1 to TRBJ2-3; 14 bases line up with TRBD2. V shed 4 bases, J shed 5 bases, and the junction held 6 bases outside the gene matches. The CDR3 covers 16 residues. The V gene's germline CDR1 is SGHRS and CDR2 YFSETQ. The CDR3 region has the DNA TGCGCCAGCAGCCCGGGACTAGCGGGAGTGGGAGATACGCAGTATTTT. It codes for CASSPGLAGVGDTQYF.